These T cell receptor beta chains were read from a single sample in a study of T cells in Graves' hyperthyroidism and ophthalmopathy. TCRdb re-called the multiplex PCR reads through MiXCR, storing one row per CDR3 protein. The profile covers hundreds of thousands of distinct CDR3 sequences, with 13% to 15% appearing a single time and roughly a tenth taken by the ten largest. Sequenced sample: blood. The source is a woman younger than 30 with Graves' hyperthyroidism. CDR3s include the opening cysteine and the closing phenylalanine or tryptophan. D genes are given only for firm matches. Expanded clones are given a class, and other clones once, few, many or no size at all.

clone_size j_call d_call v_call cdr3_aa cdr3_nt
many TRBJ1-2 NA TRBV20-1 CSAPRGDGYTF TGCAGTGCTCCCCGGGGAGATGGCTACACCTTC
many TRBJ2-7 NA TRBV18 CASSPRSLAYEQYF TGTGCCAGCTCACCACGTAGTCTGGCCTACGAGCAGTACTTC
many TRBJ2-1 TRBD2 TRBV27 CASSHPRGDSYNEQFF TGTGCCAGCAGCCACCCACGGGGGGACTCCTACAATGAGCAGTTCTTC
many TRBJ2-5 NA TRBV20-1 CSAAGETQYF TGCAGTGCGGCGGGAGAGACCCAGTACTTC
few TRBJ2-1 NA TRBV9 CASSEGVSNEQFF TGTGCCAGCAGCGAGGGGGTGAGCAATGAGCAGTTCTTC
NA TRBJ2-5 NA TRBV30 CAWSGAGRYQETQYF TGTGCCTGGAGTGGGGCGGGGCGGTACCAAGAGACCCAGTACTTC
NA TRBJ2-2 TRBD1 TRBV7-9 CASRPSTTGAAQNTGELFF TGTGCCAGCAGACCTAGCACGACAGGGGCCGCCCAAAACACCGGGGAGCTGTTTTTT
few TRBJ2-1 NA TRBV2 CASSVRVNEQFF TGTGCCAGCAGCGTCAGGGTTAATGAGCAGTTCTTC
many TRBJ1-1 NA TRBV20-1 CSARTGPGNTEAFF TGCAGTGCTAGGACGGGTCCAGGGAACACTGAAGCTTTCTTT
NA TRBJ2-1 TRBD1 TRBV27 CASRAKRTGEQFF TGTGCCAGCAGGGCGAAACGGACAGGCGAGCAGTTCTTC
NA TRBJ2-1 NA TRBV6-1 CASSRGTADEQFF TGTGCCAGCAGCCGGGGCACTGCGGATGAGCAGTTCTTC
NA TRBJ2-7 TRBD1 TRBV6-2/TRBV6-3 CASSYPKDRWPYF TGTGCCAGCAGTTACCCAAAGGACAGGTGGCCGTACTTC
few TRBJ1-2 TRBD1 TRBV6-5 CASSYFGQGAGGYTF TGTGCCAGCAGTTATTTCGGACAGGGGGCCGGTGGCTACACCTTC
many TRBJ2-2 NA TRBV5-5 CASSFISNTGELFF TGTGCCAGCAGCTTTATATCGAACACCGGGGAGCTGTTTTTT
NA TRBJ2-7 TRBD2 TRBV7-9 CASSSTLAGATYEQYF TGTGCCAGCAGCTCAACCTTAGCGGGAGCGACCTACGAGCAGTACTTC
many TRBJ2-2 TRBD2 TRBV2 CASSGEGLTGELFF TGTGCCAGCAGTGGGGAGGGCCTTACCGGGGAGCTGTTTTTT
many TRBJ2-5 NA TRBV7-8 CASRPRGQGETQYF TGTGCCAGCAGACCGCGGGGACAAGGAGAGACCCAGTACTTC
many TRBJ1-1 NA TRBV7-9 CASSFPSSWWAFF TGTGCCAGCAGCTTCCCGTCCTCCTGGTGGGCTTTCTTT
NA TRBJ2-3 NA TRBV15 CATSRDTGPTDTQYF TGTGCCACCAGCAGAGATACCGGGCCCACAGATACGCAGTATTTT
few TRBJ1-1 TRBD1 TRBV10-1 CASRDRDRGRNSYNTEAFF TGCGCCAGCAGGGACCGGGACAGGGGGCGAAATTCGTACAACACTGAAGCTTTCTTT
many TRBJ2-3 NA TRBV18 CASSAEGTDTQYF TGTGCCAGCTCAGCAGAGGGCACAGATACGCAGTATTTT
few TRBJ1-5 NA TRBV10-2 CASSHDGREPQHF TGCGCCAGCAGCCACGATGGGCGGGAGCCCCAGCATTTT
NA TRBJ1-2 TRBD1 TRBV7-2 CASSLEGGQGSYGYTF TGTGCCAGCAGCTTAGAGGGGGGACAGGGATCCTATGGCTACACCTTC
few TRBJ1-3 TRBD1 TRBV12-3/TRBV12-4 CASRKDRGNTIYF TGTGCCAGCAGGAAAGACAGGGGGAACACCATATATTTT
NA TRBJ2-1 TRBD2 TRBV29-1 CSVPASGSRNEQFF TGCAGCGTCCCTGCTAGCGGGAGTCGAAATGAGCAGTTCTTC
NA TRBJ2-1 NA TRBV4-3 CASSQFGDSGNEQFF TGCGCCAGCAGCCAATTCGGAGACTCAGGGAATGAGCAGTTCTTC
NA TRBJ1-6 NA TRBV20-1 CNASRRLGFSPLHF TGCAATGCTAGCAGGCGCCTGGGGTTTTCACCCCTCCACTTC
many TRBJ2-2 NA TRBV24-1 CATRGIGNTGELFF TGTGCCACCCGGGGCATTGGGAACACCGGGGAGCTGTTTTTT
few TRBJ2-5 NA TRBV12-3/TRBV12-4 CASISGALQETQYF TGTGCCAGCATTTCCGGGGCGCTTCAAGAGACCCAGTACTTC
NA TRBJ2-2 NA TRBV5-6 CASSGGLRGHTGELFF TGTGCCAGCAGCGGCGGTTTGAGGGGCCACACCGGGGAGCTGTTTTTT
few TRBJ2-1 TRBD2 TRBV7-9 CASSLTYLAGSSYNEQFF TGTGCCAGCAGCTTAACCTACCTAGCGGGGAGCTCCTACAATGAGCAGTTCTTC
NA TRBJ2-7 NA TRBV29-1 CSVVPPGTNYEQYF TGCAGCGTTGTTCCCCCCGGGACAAACTACGAGCAGTACTTC
many TRBJ2-7 TRBD2 TRBV3-1 CASSPGLAGGFSYEQYF TGTGCCAGCAGCCCCGGACTAGCGGGAGGTTTCTCCTACGAGCAGTACTTC
NA TRBJ2-1 NA TRBV2 CASMNRDYNEPFF TGTGCCAGCATGAACAGGGATTACAATGAGCCGTTCTTC
NA TRBJ1-2 NA TRBV3-1 CASSRKRGNYGYTF TGTGCCAGCAGCCGAAAGAGGGGTAACTATGGCTACACCTTC
many TRBJ2-5 NA TRBV24-1 CATQGSQETQYF TGTGCCACTCAGGGGAGCCAAGAGACCCAGTACTTC
few TRBJ2-6 TRBD2 TRBV29-1 CSARGGSSGANVLTF TGCAGCGCCCGGGGGGGGTCCTCTGGGGCCAACGTCCTGACTTTC
NA TRBJ2-1 NA TRBV20-1 CSARDEVGLAKRNEQFF TGCAGTGCTAGAGATGAGGTGGGGCTAGCCAAGAGGAATGAGCAGTTCTTC
NA TRBJ2-3 TRBD2 TRBV30 CAWGVAGAFLTDTQYF TGTGCCTGGGGAGTAGCGGGAGCATTTTTAACAGATACGCAGTATTTT
NA TRBJ2-7 NA TRBV15 CATSRGDERISYEQYF TGTGCCACCAGCAGAGGGGATGAGCGAATCTCCTACGAGCAGTACTTC
few TRBJ2-3 TRBD1 TRBV7-9 CASSLGDRVRTDTQYF TGTGCCAGCAGCTTAGGAGACAGGGTTAGGACAGATACGCAGTATTTT
many TRBJ1-5 NA TRBV18 CASSPPGTRVSNQPQHF TGTGCCAGCTCACCCCCCGGGACGCGCGTGAGCAATCAGCCCCAGCATTTT
few TRBJ2-2 NA TRBV24-1 CATSGGIRENTGELFF TGTGCCACCAGTGGCGGGATCCGCGAGAACACCGGGGAGCTGTTTTTT
NA TRBJ1-5 NA TRBV11-2 CASSLGFGMEGNQPQHF TGTGCCAGCAGCTTAGGATTTGGGATGGAGGGCAATCAGCCCCAGCATTTT
few TRBJ1-6 TRBD1 TRBV7-9 CASSLVGKQGRSPLHF TGTGCCAGCAGCTTAGTAGGAAAACAGGGGCGGTCACCCCTCCACTTT
many TRBJ2-1 TRBD2 TRBV28 CASRPGLAVSYNEQFF TGTGCCAGCAGGCCAGGACTAGCGGTCTCCTACAATGAGCAGTTCTTC
NA TRBJ2-7 NA TRBV15 CATSSRESGLSEQYF TGTGCCACCAGTTCGAGGGAGTCGGGGTTGAGCGAGCAGTACTTC
many TRBJ1-3 TRBD1 TRBV30 CAWTPTGSGNTIYF TGTGCCTGGACCCCGACAGGGAGTGGAAACACCATATATTTT
NA TRBJ1-2 NA TRBV14 CASSPHGGIDYGYTF TGTGCCAGCAGCCCCCATGGGGGGATCGACTATGGCTACACCTTC
NA TRBJ2-1 TRBD2 TRBV28 CASSSIAGVDWNEQFF TGTGCCAGCAGTTCAATAGCGGGAGTTGATTGGAATGAGCAGTTCTTC
many TRBJ2-4 TRBD1 TRBV30 CAWSTQSGTGGNIQYF TGTGCCTGGAGTACCCAATCCGGGACAGGGGGAAACATTCAGTACTTC
many TRBJ1-1 NA TRBV3-1 CASSQEWRTDTEAFF TGTGCCAGCAGCCAAGAATGGAGGACAGACACTGAAGCTTTCTTT
few TRBJ2-5 TRBD1 TRBV19 CASSIGGGWETQYF TGTGCCAGTAGTATAGGAGGGGGCTGGGAGACCCAGTACTTC